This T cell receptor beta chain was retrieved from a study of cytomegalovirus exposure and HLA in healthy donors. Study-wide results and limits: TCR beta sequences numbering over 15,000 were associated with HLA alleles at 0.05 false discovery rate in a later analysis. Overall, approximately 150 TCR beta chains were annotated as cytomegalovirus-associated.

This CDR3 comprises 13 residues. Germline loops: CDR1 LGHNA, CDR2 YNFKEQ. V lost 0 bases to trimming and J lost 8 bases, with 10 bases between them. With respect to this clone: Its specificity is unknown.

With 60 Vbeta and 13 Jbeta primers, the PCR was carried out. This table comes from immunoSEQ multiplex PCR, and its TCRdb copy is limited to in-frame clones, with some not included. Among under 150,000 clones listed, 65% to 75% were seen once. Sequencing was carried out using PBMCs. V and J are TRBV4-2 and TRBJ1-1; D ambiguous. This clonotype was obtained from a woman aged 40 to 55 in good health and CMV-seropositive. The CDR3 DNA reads TGTGCCAGCAGCCAAGATGCCGGGAGGGAAGCTTTCTTT. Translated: CASSQDAGREAFF.